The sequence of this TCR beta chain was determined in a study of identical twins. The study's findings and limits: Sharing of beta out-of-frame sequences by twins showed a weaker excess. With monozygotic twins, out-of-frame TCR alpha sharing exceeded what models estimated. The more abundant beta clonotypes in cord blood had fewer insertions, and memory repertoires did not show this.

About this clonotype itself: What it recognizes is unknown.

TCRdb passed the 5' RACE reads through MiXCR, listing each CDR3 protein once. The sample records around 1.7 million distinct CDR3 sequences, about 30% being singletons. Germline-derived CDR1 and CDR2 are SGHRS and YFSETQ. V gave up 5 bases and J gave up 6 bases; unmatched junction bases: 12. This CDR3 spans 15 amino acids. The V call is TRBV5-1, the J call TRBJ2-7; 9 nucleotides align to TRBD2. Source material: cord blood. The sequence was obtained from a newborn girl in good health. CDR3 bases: TGCGCCAGCAGACCCGAACTAGCGGGCGGAAGCGAGCAGTACTTC. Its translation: CASRPELAGGSEQYF.